The entry that follows covers one TCR beta chain sequence. CDR3 size: 11 residues. The V gene lost 3 bases and the J gene lost 7 bases, with 6 bases spanning the gap. Germline CDR1 SGHTA, CDR2 FQGNSA. The sample is drawn from a study of blood T cell repertoires in COVID-19. Per the original methods: Amplifying reference gene primers gave estimates of nucleated cell counts. The method was immunoSEQ multiplex PCR; TCRdb's version includes in-frame clones alone and lacks a portion of them. V and J calls and clone size follow that table, whereas D and trimming were derived from the DNA. The sample comprises 45,000 to 65,000 clones, 85% to 95% of which are singletons, and 9.7% rests with the top ten.

Material: peripheral blood. The chain carries TRBV7-2 and TRBJ2-5, with D maybe TRBD1 (5 bases). The TCR originated in an elderly woman with acute or convalescent COVID-19. DNA of the CDR3: TGTGCCAGCAGCTTCCAGGGGACCCAGTACTTC. This sequence encodes CASSFQGTQYF.